Listed here are 4 T cell receptor beta chains from one sample, sequenced in a study of metastatic and nonmetastatic thyroid tumors. The entire patient cohort was treatment-naive prior to thyroid surgery. TCRdb called clones again from the PCR reads with MiXCR. This sample has around 25,000 clones, with approximately 13% found just once. Sequenced input: blood. These receptors all stem from a female donor with papillary thyroid cancer or a benign thyroid nodule (not recorded which). Some clones in this sample may be carry-over from other donors' samples.

This clone has just a few counts. In this CDR3 the conserved last residue, phenylalanine or tryptophan, is missing, so a read error is likely. The chain recombines TRBV10-3 with TRBJ1-2; D is ambiguous. Trimming pared 11 bases from V and 2 bases from J, leaving 24 bases between. Germline V gene lookup returns CDR1 ENHRY and CDR2 SYGVKD. This CDR3 comprises 16 residues. CDR3: CALRPGKGSENYGYTL. CDR3 nucleotide sequence: TGTGCCTTACGTCCCGGGAAAGGGTCCGAGAACTATGGCTACACCCTC.

The table lists this clone with many counts. The rearrangement joins TRBV27 to TRBJ2-5, with D perhaps TRBD2 (5 bases). The CDR3 contains 13 residues. Trimming removed 5 bases from V and 7 bases from J, with 14 bases in between. CDR1 is MNHEY and CDR2 is SMNVEV in the germline V gene (reference sequence). CDR3 sequence (DNA): TGTGCCAGCAGTCGGCGGGTTTGGGGGACCCAGTACTTC. Its translation: CASSRRVWGTQYF.

This clone has only a few counts. This chain joins TRBV6-4 and TRBJ2-7, with D perhaps TRBD2 (5 bases). Germline V CDR1 and CDR2: MRHNA, SNTAGT. Between the trimmed V and J ends, which lost 10 bases and 3 bases, there was a span of 22 bases. CDR3 length equals 15 residues. The CDR3 sequence: CAITAAGMPHYEQYF. The CDR3, as DNA: TGTGCCATCACCGCAGCCGGGATGCCGCACTACGAGCAGTACTTC.

Ten or more counts support this clone. The gene calls are TRBV19 and TRBJ2-7, with no clear D. Between the trimmed V and J ends, which lost 3 bases and 0 bases, there was a span of 9 bases. CDR3 length: 14 amino acids. Germline-derived CDR1 and CDR2 are LNHDA and SQIVND (reference sequence). CDR3 DNA: TGTGCCAGTAGTATCCCAGGCAGCTCCTACGAGCAGTACTTC. Translating it yields CASSIPGSSYEQYF.